This T cell receptor (beta chain) was sequenced in a study of T cell repertoires in aging, cancer and after chemotherapy. About the study: Donors were grouped into six age bands spanning 30 or younger through 70 or older. Roughly 8.9 million TCR reads were in the whole dataset. Study results and limitations: Immunological memory after chemotherapy cannot be judged from the repertoire data. In each cancer cohort, median generation probability increased across chemotherapy, suggesting thymic output rebounded.

Amplification of TCR beta used genomic DNA extracted from peripheral blood. This clonotype has just a few counts. The antigen is unknown. A mixed TRB-A/B primer pool amplified rearranged TRB by multiplex touch-down PCR. Each CDR3 protein gets one entry after TCRdb re-called the multiplex PCR reads with MiXCR. The profile shows over 9,500 distinct CDR3 sequences, about 34% of them singletons. CDR3 length: 19 residues. Germline V gives CDR1 LNHDA, CDR2 SQIVND (reference sequence). With 3 bases removed from V and 1 base from J, the gap between germline ends came to 23 bases. The receptor's source is a human donor in good health. Sequencing was performed on blood. The chain is built from TRBV19 and TRBJ2-3; D might be TRBD1 (6 bases). CDR3 in amino acids: CASSMPSGHPAVGTDTQYF. The DNA for the CDR3 is TGTGCCAGTAGTATGCCATCGGGACATCCTGCGGTCGGCACAGATACGCAGTATTTT.